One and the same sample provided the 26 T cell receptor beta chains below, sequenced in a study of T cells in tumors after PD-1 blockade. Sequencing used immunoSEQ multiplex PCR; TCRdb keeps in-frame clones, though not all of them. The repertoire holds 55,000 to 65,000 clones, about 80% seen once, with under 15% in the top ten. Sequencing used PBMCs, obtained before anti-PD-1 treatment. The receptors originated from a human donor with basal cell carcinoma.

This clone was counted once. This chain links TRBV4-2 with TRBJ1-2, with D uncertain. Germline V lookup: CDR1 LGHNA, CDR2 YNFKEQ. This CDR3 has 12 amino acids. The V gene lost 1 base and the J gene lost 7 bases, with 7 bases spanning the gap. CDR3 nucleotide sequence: TGTGCCAGCAGCCAAGCGTCCTCTGGCTACACCTTC. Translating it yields CASSQASSGYTF.

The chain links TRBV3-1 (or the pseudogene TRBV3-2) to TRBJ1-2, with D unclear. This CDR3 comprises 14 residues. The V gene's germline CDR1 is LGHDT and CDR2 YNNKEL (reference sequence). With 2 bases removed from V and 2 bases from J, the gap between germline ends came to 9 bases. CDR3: CASSQSGRNYGYTF. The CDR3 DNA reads TGTGCCAGCAGCCAAAGTGGCAGGAACTATGGCTACACCTTC.

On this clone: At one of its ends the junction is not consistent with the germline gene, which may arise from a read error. CDR3 in DNA: TGTGCTAGCAGCTTAGGACAGGGCCCATTCACAGATACGCAGTATTTT. It encodes CASSLGQGPFTDTQYF. The chain carries TRBV7-7 and TRBJ2-3, with 8 bases matching TRBD1. Germline loops: CDR1 SSHAT, CDR2 FNYEAQ (reference sequence). The CDR3 length is 16 residues.

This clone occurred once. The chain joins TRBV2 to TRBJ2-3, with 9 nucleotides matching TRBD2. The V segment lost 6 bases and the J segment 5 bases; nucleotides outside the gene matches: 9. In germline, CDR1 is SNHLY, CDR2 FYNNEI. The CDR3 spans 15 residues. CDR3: CASSIGTSIGDTQYF. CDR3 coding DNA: TGTGCCAGCAGCATCGGGACTAGCATTGGAGATACGCAGTATTTT.

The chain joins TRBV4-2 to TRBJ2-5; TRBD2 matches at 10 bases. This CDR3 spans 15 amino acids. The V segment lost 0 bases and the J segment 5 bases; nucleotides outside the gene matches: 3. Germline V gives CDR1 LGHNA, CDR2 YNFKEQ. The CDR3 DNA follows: TGTGCCAGCAGCCAAGATAAAGCGGGGGGGGAGACCCAGTACTTC. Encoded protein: CASSQDKAGGETQYF.

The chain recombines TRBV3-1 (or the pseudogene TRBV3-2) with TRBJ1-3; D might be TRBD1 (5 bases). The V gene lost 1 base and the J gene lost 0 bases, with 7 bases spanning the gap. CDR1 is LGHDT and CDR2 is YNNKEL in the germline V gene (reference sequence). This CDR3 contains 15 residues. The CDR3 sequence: CASSQVRGSGNTIYF. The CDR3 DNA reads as TGTGCCAGCAGCCAAGTGAGGGGCTCTGGAAACACCATATATTTT.

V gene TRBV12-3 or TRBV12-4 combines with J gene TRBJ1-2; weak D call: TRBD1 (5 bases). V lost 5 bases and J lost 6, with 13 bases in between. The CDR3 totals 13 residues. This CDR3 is CASSLRVSDGYTF. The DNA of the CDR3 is TGTGCCAGCAGTCTCAGGGTATCGGATGGCTACACCTTC.

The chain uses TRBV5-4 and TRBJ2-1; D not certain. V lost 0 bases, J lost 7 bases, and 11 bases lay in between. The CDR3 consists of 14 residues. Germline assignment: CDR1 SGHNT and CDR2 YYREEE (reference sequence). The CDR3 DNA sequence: TGTGCCAGCAGCTTGGAGGCACACTGGAATGAGCAGTTCTTC. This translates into CASSLEAHWNEQFF.

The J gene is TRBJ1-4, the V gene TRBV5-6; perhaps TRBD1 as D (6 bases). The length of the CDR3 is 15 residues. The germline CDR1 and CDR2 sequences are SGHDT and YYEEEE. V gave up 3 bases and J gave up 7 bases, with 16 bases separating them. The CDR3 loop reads CASSSGMGAFEKLFF. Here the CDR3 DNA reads TGTGCCAGCAGCTCTGGGATGGGGGCTTTTGAAAAACTGTTTTTT.

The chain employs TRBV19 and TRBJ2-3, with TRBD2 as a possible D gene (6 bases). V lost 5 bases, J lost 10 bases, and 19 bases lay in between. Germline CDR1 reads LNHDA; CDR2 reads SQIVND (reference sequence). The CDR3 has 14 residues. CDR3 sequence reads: CASSAGGSQYPQYF. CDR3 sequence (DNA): TGTGCCAGTAGTGCCGGAGGGTCCCAGTATCCGCAGTATTTT. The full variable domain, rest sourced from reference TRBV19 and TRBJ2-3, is DGGITQSPKYLFRKEGQNVTLSCEQNLNHDAMYWYRQDPGQGLRLIYYSQIVNDFQKGDIAEGYSVSREKKESFPLTVTSAQKNPTAFYLCASSAGGSQYPQYFGPGTRLTVL.

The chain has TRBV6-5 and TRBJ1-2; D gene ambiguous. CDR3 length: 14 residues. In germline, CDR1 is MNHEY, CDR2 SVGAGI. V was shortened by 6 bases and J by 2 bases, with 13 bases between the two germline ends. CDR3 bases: TGTGCCAGCAGAGCCTTGCCCCCCAACTATGGCTACACCTTC. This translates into CASRALPPNYGYTF.

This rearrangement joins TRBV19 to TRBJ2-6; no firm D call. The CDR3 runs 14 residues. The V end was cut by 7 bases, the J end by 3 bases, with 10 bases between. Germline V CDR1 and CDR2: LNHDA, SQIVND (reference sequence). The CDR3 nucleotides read TGTGCCAGTATTGGAAGGGATGGGGCCAACGTCCTGACTTTC. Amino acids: CASIGRDGANVLTF.

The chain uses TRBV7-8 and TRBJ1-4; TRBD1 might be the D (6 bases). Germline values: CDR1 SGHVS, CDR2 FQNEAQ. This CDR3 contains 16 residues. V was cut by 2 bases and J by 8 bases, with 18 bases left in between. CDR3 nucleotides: TGTGCCAGCAGCTTATTGGACAGCACGATAGGGGAAAAACTGTTTTTT. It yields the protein CASSLLDSTIGEKLFF. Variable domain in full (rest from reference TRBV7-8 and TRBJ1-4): GAGVSQSPRYKVAKRGQDVALRCDPISGHVSLFWYQQALGQGPEFLTYFQNEAQLDKSGLPSDRFFAERPEGSVSTLKIQRTQQEDSAVYLCASSLLDSTIGEKLFFGSGTQLSVL.

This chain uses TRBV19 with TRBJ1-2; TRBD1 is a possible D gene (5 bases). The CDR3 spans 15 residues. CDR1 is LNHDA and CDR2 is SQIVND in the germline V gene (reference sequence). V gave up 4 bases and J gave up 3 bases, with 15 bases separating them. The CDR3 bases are TGTGCCAGTAGTAAGAAAGGGACGGGAGACTATGGCTACACCTTC. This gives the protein CASSKKGTGDYGYTF.

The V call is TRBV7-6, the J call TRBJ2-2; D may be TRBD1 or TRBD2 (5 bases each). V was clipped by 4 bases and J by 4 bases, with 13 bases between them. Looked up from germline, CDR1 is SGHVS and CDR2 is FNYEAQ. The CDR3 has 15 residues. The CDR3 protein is CASSSSGTSTGELFF. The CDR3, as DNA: TGTGCCAGCAGCTCCTCAGGGACGAGCACCGGGGAGCTGTTTTTT.

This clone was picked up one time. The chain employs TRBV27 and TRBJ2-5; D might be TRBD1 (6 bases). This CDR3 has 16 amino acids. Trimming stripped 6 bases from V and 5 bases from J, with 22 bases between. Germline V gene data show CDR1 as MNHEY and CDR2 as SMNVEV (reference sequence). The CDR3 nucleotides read TGTGCCAGCAGCGCGAGACAGGCGCTAATTTCGGAGACCCAGTACTTC. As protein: CASSARQALISETQYF.

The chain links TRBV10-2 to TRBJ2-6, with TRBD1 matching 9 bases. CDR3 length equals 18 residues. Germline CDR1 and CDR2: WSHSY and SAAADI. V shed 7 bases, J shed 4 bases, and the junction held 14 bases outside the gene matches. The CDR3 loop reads CASNNRDRVSTGANVLTF. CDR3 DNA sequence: TGCGCCAGCAATAACCGGGACAGGGTTTCGACCGGGGCCAACGTCCTGACTTTC.

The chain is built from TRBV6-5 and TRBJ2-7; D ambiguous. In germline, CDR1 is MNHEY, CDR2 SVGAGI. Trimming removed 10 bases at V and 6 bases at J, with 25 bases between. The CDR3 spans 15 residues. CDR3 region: CATSRRGSQTGEQYF. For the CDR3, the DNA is TGTGCCACGAGTCGTCGTGGGTCCCAGACTGGCGAGCAGTACTTC.

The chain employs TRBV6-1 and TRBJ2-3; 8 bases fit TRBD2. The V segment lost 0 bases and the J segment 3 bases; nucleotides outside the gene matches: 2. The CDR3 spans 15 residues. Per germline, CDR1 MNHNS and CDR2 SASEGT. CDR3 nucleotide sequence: TGTGCCAGCAGTGAAGCTTTAGCGGGGACAGATACGCAGTATTTT. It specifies CASSEALAGTDTQYF.

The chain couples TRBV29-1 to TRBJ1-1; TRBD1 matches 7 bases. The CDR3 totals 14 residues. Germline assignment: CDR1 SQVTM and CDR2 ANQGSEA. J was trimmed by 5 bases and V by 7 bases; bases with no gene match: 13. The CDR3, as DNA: TGCAGCGGGAGACAGGGCGGGGGAAAAACTGAAGCTTTCTTT. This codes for CSGRQGGGKTEAFF.

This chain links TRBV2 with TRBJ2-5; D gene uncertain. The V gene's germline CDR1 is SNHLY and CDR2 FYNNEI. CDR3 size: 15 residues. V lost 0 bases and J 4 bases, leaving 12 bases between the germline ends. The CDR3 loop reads CASSEAKGMGETQYF. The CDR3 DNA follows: TGTGCCAGCAGTGAAGCTAAAGGGATGGGAGAGACCCAGTACTTC.

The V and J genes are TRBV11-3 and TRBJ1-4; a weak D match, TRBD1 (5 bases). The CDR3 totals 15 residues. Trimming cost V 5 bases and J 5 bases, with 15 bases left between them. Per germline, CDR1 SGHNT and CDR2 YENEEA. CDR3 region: CASSPYGGGNEKLFF. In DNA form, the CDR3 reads TGTGCCAGCAGCCCCTACGGGGGGGGGAATGAAAAACTGTTTTTT.

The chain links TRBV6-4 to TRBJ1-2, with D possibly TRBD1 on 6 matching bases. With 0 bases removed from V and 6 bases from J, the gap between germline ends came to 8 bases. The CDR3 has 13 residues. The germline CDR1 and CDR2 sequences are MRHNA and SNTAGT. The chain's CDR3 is CASSDSAGDGYTF. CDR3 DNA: TGTGCCAGCAGTGACTCCGCAGGGGATGGCTACACCTTC.

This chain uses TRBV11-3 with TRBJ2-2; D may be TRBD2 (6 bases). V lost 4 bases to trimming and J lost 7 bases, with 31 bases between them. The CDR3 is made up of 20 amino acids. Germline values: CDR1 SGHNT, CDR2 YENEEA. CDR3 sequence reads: CASSYQLELGTYFEGGELFF. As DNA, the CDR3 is TGTGCCAGCAGCTATCAACTCGAACTAGGGACTTATTTCGAAGGCGGGGAGCTGTTTTTT. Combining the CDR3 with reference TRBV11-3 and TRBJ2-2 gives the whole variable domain EAGVVQSPRYKIIEKKQPVAFWCNPISGHNTLYWYLQNLGQGPELLIRYENEEAVDDSQLPKDRFSAERLKGVDSTLKIQPAELGDSAVYLCASSYQLELGTYFEGGELFFGEGSRLTVL.

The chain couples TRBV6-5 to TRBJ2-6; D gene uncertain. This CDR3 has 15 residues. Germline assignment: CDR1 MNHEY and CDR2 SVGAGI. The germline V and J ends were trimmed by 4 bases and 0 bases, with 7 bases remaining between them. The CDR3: CASSSRTSGANVLTF. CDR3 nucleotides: TGTGCCAGCAGTTCTCGAACCTCTGGGGCCAACGTCCTGACTTTC.

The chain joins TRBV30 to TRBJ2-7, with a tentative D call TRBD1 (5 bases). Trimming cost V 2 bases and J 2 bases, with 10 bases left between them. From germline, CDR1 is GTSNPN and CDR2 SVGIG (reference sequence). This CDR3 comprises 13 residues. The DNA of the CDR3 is TGTGCCTGGAGTACCCAGGGTGCCTACGAGCAGTACTTC. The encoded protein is CAWSTQGAYEQYF.